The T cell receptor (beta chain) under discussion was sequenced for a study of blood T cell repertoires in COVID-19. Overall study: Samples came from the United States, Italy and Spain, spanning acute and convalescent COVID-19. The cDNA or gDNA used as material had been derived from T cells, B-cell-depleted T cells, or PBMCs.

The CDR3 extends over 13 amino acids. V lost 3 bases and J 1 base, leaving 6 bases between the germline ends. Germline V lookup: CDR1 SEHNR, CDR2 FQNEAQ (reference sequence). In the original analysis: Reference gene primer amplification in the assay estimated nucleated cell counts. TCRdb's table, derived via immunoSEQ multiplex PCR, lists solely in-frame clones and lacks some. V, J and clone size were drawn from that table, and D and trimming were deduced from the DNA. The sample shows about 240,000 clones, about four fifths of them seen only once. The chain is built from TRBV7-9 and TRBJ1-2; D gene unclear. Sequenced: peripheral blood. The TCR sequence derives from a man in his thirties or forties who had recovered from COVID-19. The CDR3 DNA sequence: TGTGCCAGCAGCTTGGCTAGTAACTATGGCTACACCTTC. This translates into CASSLASNYGYTF.